This T cell receptor (beta chain) originates from a study of T cells in Graves' hyperthyroidism and ophthalmopathy. Per germline, CDR1 DFQATT and CDR2 SNEGSKA (reference sequence). The CDR3 sequence is 12 residues long. V gave up 3 bases and J gave up 5 bases, with 11 bases separating them. If no ophthalmopathy progression occurred within 18 months, Graves' hyperthyroidism was stable. Uncontrolled infection, other autoimmune disease, pregnancy or lactation barred patients from enrollment. There are many counts of this clonotype. The antigen is unknown. There were TCR beta CDR3 regions amplified from RNA transcripts. The primer set for the first-round RT-PCR of the TCR CDR3 was HTBI. From the multiplex PCR reads, TCRdb called clonotypes with MiXCR, one entry per CDR3 protein. The sample lists roughly 750,000 distinct CDR3 sequences; roughly 15% were seen once. Broader study findings: Ophthalmopathy prediction by the model preceded onset by a median approximately 6.1 months.

The chain carries TRBV20-1 and TRBJ2-7, with a possible D match to TRBD1 (6 bases). Sequencing was carried out using blood. The TCR sequence derives from a man between 18 and 29 years old with Graves' hyperthyroidism. The CDR3 nucleotides read TGCAGTGCTAGGCAGGGGCGGAACGAGCAGTACTTC. This gives the protein CSARQGRNEQYF.